The present T cell receptor beta chain was sequenced within a study of T cell responses to AZD1222 COVID-19 vaccine. Study-level background: Pooled in the analysis were second doses at about 4 or about 12 weeks.

The protocol was immunoSEQ multiplex PCR, while the TCRdb copy is restricted to in-frame clones and leaves out a portion. The repertoire holds approximately 160,000 clones, with more than 75% as singletons. The study, taken as a whole, reports: Only six people who got AZD1222 tested seropositive at baseline. No day 14 peak samples; only post-peak repertoires were characterized. Clonal diversity was possibly underestimated, and white British individuals and females predominated among donors.

Note on this clone: Its antigen is not known.

The source was peripheral blood, collected on day 0 of AZD1222 vaccination. The clonotype comes from an adult in good health.

In nucleotides, the CDR3 is TGTGCCAGCAGTTCAGACGGAAACTATGGCTACACCTTC. Protein: CASSSDGNYGYTF. This sequence joins TRBV27 and TRBJ1-2; D gene unclear. Germline values: CDR1 MNHEY, CDR2 SMNVEV (reference sequence). CDR3 length equals 13 residues. V shed 4 bases and J shed 2 bases, with 8 bases lying between them.